This T cell receptor beta chain was documented in a study of T cells in Graves' hyperthyroidism and ophthalmopathy. This clonotype was seen just once. Amplified TCR beta CDR3 regions derived from RNA transcripts. The study used the HTBI primer set for a first-round RT-PCR of the TCR CDR3. TCRdb called the multiplex PCR reads again in MiXCR, with one record for every CDR3 protein. The sample shows around 600,000 distinct CDR3 sequences, 45% of them seen only once. In germline, CDR1 is WSHSY, CDR2 SAAADI. This CDR3 contains 13 residues. Trimming pared 8 bases from V and 5 bases from J, leaving 15 bases between. Patients having uncontrolled infection, another autoimmune disease, pregnancy or lactation were not included.

The sample consisted of peripheral blood or thyroid tissue (not recorded which). J is TRBJ2-5 and V is TRBV10-2; a possible D gene is TRBD1 (5 bases). This receptor was identified in an adult man with Graves' disease, either hyperthyroidism or ophthalmopathy (not recorded which). The CDR3 sequence is CASHLRQTETQYF. The CDR3 nucleotides are TGCGCCAGCCATCTGAGACAGACGGAGACCCAGTACTTC.